This T cell receptor (beta chain) was profiled in a study of blood T cell repertoires in COVID-19 (TCRdb year 2020). General notes on the study: Collaborator samples came from the United States, Italy and Spain and covered acute and convalescent phases of COVID-19. Subjects who had been exposed to COVID-19, were actively infected with it, or had recovered from it provided the deeply sampled blood TCRbeta repertoires that made up the dataset. Where available, HLA class I and class II types were obtained from metadata supplied by the sample provider rather than from assay-based typing. A freely available public database, intended as a resource for researchers studying the immune response to SARS-CoV-2, is where the repertoires were released. Samples were obtained from the ongoing ImmuneRACE study (first 160 participants) and from 1,200 or so subjects provided by 6 global collaborators. The material from the prospective study consisted of cDNA or gDNA derived from T cells, B-cell-depleted T cells, or PBMCs. A de-identified subject ID, COVID-19 status, age in years and sex were almost always included in the sample metadata.

The collaborating institutions used their own protocols to collect whole blood in K2EDTA tubes. Collaborator samples were shipped for TCRbeta analysis as frozen whole blood, isolated PBMCs, or DNA extracted from either sample type. The research as a whole found: Clinical and demographic metadata were provided uncurated, with the amount varying by source and participant.

TCRbeta CDR3 regions were amplified from genomic DNA using the immunoSEQ Assay, a bias-controlled multiplex PCR. In the source study's methods: The number of nucleated cells in each sample was estimated from the amplification of reference gene primers within the assay. To quantify the absolute abundance of each unique TCRbeta CDR3 rearrangement, sequence reads were collapsed and filtered. Productive Simpson clonality was computed per sample as the square root of Simpson's diversity index over productive rearrangements. This is the immuneACCESS table as TCRdb keeps it, with only in-frame sequences that have V and J called. A part of the clones is gone; compared with another copy, unresolved V genes explain less than half, and the rest is unexplained. V, J and clone size are taken as reported in that table, and D and trimming were inferred from the DNA itself. In all, the sample holds about 93,000 clones, and roughly nine tenths of those were seen once. The ten biggest clones cover approximately 2% of the sample.

This clone was detected only a few times. Its antigen is unknown. No much larger clone exists at a distance of one base, and base qualities are not known. Inclusive of the bounding cysteine and phenylalanine, the CDR3 is 13 residues long. Kept here is only the CDR3 DNA, which spans 39 bases and is read in frame from base 1. Via the germline V gene, CDR1 is KGHSH and CDR2 LQKENI. Deletion took 3 bases off V and 7 bases off J, with a span of 9 bases between the germline ends. The chain employs TRBV18 and TRBJ1-4; there is no confident call for the D gene. Specimen: peripheral blood. This sequence was found in a man between 45 and 60 years old with acute or convalescent COVID-19. The CDR3 is CASSPTLSEKLFF. The sequenced DNA: TGTGCCAGCTCACCGACTTTAAGTGAAAAACTGTTTTTT. Here the CDR3 is joined to the reference TRBV18 and TRBJ1-4 genes, and the full variable domain is: NAGVMQNPRHLVRRRGQEARLRCSPMKGHSHVYWYRQLPEEGLKFMVYLQKENIIDESGMPKERFSAEFPKEGPSILRIQQVVRGDSAAYFCASSPTLSEKLFFGSGTQLSVL.